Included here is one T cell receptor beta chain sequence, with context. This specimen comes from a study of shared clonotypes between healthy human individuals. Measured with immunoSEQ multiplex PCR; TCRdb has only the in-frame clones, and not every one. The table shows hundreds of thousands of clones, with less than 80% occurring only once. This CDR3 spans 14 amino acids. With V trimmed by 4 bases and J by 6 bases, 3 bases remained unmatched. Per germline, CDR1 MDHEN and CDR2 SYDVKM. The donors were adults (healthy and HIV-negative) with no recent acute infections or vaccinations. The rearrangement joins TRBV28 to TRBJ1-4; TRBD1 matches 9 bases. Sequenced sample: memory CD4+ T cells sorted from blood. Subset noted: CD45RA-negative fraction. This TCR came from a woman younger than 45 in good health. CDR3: CASSSGQGHEKLFF. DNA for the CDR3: TGTGCCAGCAGTTCGGGACAGGGTCATGAAAAACTGTTTTTT.